This T cell receptor (beta chain) comes out of a study of T cell responses to AZD1222 COVID-19 vaccine. As to this clone: Its antigen is undetermined.

Study results and caveats: Baseline serostatus was positive in only six AZD1222 recipients. Spike-specific TCR breadth and depth went up after people got two AZD1222 doses. Spike as a whole was targeted by vaccine-associated CD4 TCRs, dominant at 160-218 and 743-854.

V was pared by 0 bases and J by 6 bases, with 5 bases of the junction left unmatched. The CDR3 consists of 15 residues. Germline loops: CDR1 MNHEY, CDR2 SVGAGI. The method was immunoSEQ multiplex PCR; TCRdb's version includes in-frame clones alone and lacks a portion of them. The sample has approximately 150,000 clones, roughly 92% seen once. This clonotype originated in an adult in good health. Sequenced material: peripheral blood, taken on day 0 of AZD1222 vaccination. The genes are TRBV6-5 and TRBJ2-3, with 8 bases lining up with TRBD2. The CDR3 nucleotides are TGTGCCAGCAGTTACTCCCCGGGACTAGTTGATACGCAGTATTTT. Translated: CASSYSPGLVDTQYF.